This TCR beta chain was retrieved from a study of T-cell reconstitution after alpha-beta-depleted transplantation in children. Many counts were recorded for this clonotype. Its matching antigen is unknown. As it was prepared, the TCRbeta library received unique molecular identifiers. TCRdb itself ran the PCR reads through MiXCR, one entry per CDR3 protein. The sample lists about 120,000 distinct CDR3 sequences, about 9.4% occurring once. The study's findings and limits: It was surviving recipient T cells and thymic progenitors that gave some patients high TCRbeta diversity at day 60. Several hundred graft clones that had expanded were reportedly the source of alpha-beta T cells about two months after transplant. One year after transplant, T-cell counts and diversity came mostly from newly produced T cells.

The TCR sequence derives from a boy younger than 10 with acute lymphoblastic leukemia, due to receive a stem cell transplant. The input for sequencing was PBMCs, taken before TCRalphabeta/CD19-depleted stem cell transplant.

The CDR3: CASSLIGRPSYNEQFF. For the CDR3, the DNA is TGTGCCAGCAGCCTCATCGGGAGACCCTCCTACAATGAGCAGTTCTTC. The chain has TRBV7-2 and TRBJ2-1; maybe TRBD2 (6 bases). Germline CDR1 and CDR2: SGHTA and FQGNSA. This CDR3 contains 16 residues. V dropped 5 bases and J dropped 0 bases, with 14 bases sitting between them.